The rows below give T cell receptor beta chains drawn from one sample of a study of naive and memory T cell subsets. TCRdb reprocessed the UMI-ligation and nested PCR reads with MiXCR, giving one entry per CDR3 protein. The table records tens of thousands of distinct CDR3 sequences, 7% to 8% of them present only once. Sequencing used central memory CD4+ T cells from blood. Receptors originate from a human donor in good health. Both conserved end residues are part of each CDR3. A D gene is named only where the DNA matches it firmly. Some rows mark clone size as missing; the rest say once, few, many or name a class of expanded clone.

many	14	TRBV27	TRBJ2-6	NA	TGTGCCAGCAGCAGCCTCTCTGGGGCCAACGTCCTGACTTTC	CASSSLSGANVLTF
many	15	TRBV18	TRBJ2-5	NA	TGTGCCAGCTCACCACGATGGTCGCGCCAAGAGACCCAGTACTTC	CASSPRWSRQETQYF
NA	13	TRBV4-1	TRBJ1-4	NA	TGCGCCAGCAGCCAATTAGGGAGGGAAAAACTGTTTTTT	CASSQLGREKLFF
NA	13	TRBV7-2	TRBJ2-3	TRBD2	TGTGCCAGCAGAACTAGCGGGGTCCCTACGCAGTATTTT	CASRTSGVPTQYF
few	16	TRBV14	TRBJ2-3	NA	TGTGCCAGCAGCCAAGACGGGCGTCTCAGCACAGATACGCAGTATTTT	CASSQDGRLSTDTQYF
many	15	TRBV29-1	TRBJ2-3	TRBD1	TGCAGCGTTGAGAGTTGGGACAGGGCGGCAGATACGCAGTATTTT	CSVESWDRAADTQYF
many	14	TRBV7-3	TRBJ2-1	NA	TGTGCCAGCAGTTTCCTTTCCGGGGACAATGAGCAGTTCTTC	CASSFLSGDNEQFF
many	15	TRBV7-9	TRBJ2-1	TRBD2	TGTGCCAGCAGCTTAGGTGTAGCGGGAGGGAATGAGCAGTTCTTC	CASSLGVAGGNEQFF
many	15	TRBV21-1	TRBJ2-7	NA	TGTGCCAGCACCCCGTACCGGGCCCACCGCTACGAGCAGTACTTC	CASTPYRAHRYEQYF
many	13	TRBV12-3/TRBV12-4	TRBJ2-5	NA	TGTGCCAGCAGTTCCCCCTCGTTTGAGACCCAGTACTTC	CASSSPSFETQYF
few	15	TRBV4-3	TRBJ2-3	NA	TGCGCCAGCAGCCAACGCGCGACTAGCACAGATACGCAGTATTTT	CASSQRATSTDTQYF
many	15	TRBV2	TRBJ2-2	TRBD1	TGTGCCAGCAAGACAGGGGGCCTGGTCACCGGGGAGCTGTTTTTT	CASKTGGLVTGELFF
many	20	TRBV23-1	TRBJ2-3	TRBD1	TGCGCCAGCAGTCAATTCGATTTTCTCTGGGACAGGTCTCCCTTAGATACGCAGTATTTT	CASSQFDFLWDRSPLDTQYF
many	13	TRBV20-1	TRBJ1-6	NA	TGCAGTGCTAGAGAGGGGTTGAATTCACCCCTCCACTTT	CSAREGLNSPLHF
many	14	TRBV4-3	TRBJ1-2	NA	TGCGCCAGCAGCCAAGCAGGGGCTAACTATGGCTACACCTTC	CASSQAGANYGYTF
NA	17	TRBV4-3	TRBJ2-1	TRBD1	TGCGCCAGCAGCCAAGATCTTTCCAGGGGGTCCTACAATGAGCAGTTCTTC	CASSQDLSRGSYNEQFF
many	12	TRBV28	TRBJ2-3	NA	TGTGCCAGCAGACGCACTAGTTTCGCGCAGTATTTT	CASRRTSFAQYF
many	17	TRBV7-6	TRBJ2-2	TRBD2	TGTGCCAGCAGCCGTTCTAGCGGGAGTGGGTACACCGGGGAGCTGTTTTTT	CASSRSSGSGYTGELFF
few	15	TRBV29-1	TRBJ2-1	TRBD2	TGCAGCGTTGACGTAGCGGGCTCAAACTACAATGAGCAGTTCTTC	CSVDVAGSNYNEQFF
many	20	TRBV24-1	TRBJ2-2	TRBD1	TGTGCCACCAGTGACCCAGATTACGACAGGGGCCTACCGAACACCGGGGAGCTGTTTTTT	CATSDPDYDRGLPNTGELFF
few	11	TRBV12-3/TRBV12-4	TRBJ2-7	NA	TGTGCCAGCAGCAGACAGATCGAGCAGTACTTC	CASSRQIEQYF
few	14	TRBV7-6	TRBJ2-2	NA	TGTGCCAGCAGCGAGACCCAGAACACCGGGGAGCTGTTTTTT	CASSETQNTGELFF
many	14	TRBV7-9	TRBJ2-2	NA	TGTGCCAGCAGTGCGCAAAAGTTGTTGGGGGAGCTGTTTTTT	CASSAQKLLGELFF
many	13	TRBV7-9	TRBJ2-7	NA	TGTGCCAGCAGCTTTAATGATTTATACGAGCAGTACTTC	CASSFNDLYEQYF
many	13	TRBV6-5	TRBJ1-2	NA	TGTGCCAGCAGAACAGGGTTTACGGGCGGCTACACCTTC	CASRTGFTGGYTF
NA	14	TRBV5-6	TRBJ2-3	TRBD2	TGTGCCAGCAGCGGGACTAGCGGATCAGATACGCAGTATTTT	CASSGTSGSDTQYF
NA	15	TRBV4-3	TRBJ1-1	NA	TGCGCCAGCAGCCAAGAAGGCGGTCGGAACACTGAAGCTTTCTTT	CASSQEGGRNTEAFF
many	14	TRBV20-1	TRBJ2-1	TRBD1	TGCAGTGCTCAGGACAGGTTGGGCTACAATGAGCAGTTCTTC	CSAQDRLGYNEQFF
NA	16	TRBV18	TRBJ2-7	NA	TGTGCCAGCTCACCACCGGGAGGGGGCAGTGTCTACGAGCAGTACTTC	CASSPPGGGSVYEQYF
NA	16	TRBV19	TRBJ2-6	NA	TGTGCCAGCCTCAGAAGAGATGAGTCTGGGGCCAACGTCCTGACTTTC	CASLRRDESGANVLTF
many	13	TRBV29-1	TRBJ1-2	TRBD1	TGCAGCGGTGGGACAGGGCCTAACTATGGCTACACCTTC	CSGGTGPNYGYTF
NA	16	TRBV6-5	TRBJ1-1	NA	TGTGCCAGCAGTGGCCTGGGGGGTAGTACGGGGACTGAAGCTTTCTTT	CASSGLGGSTGTEAFF
many	21	TRBV28	TRBJ2-3	TRBD2	TGTGCCAGCAGCCCCTTAGGGCTAGCGGGGGGGCCCCTCTTGAGCACAGATACGCAGTATTTT	CASSPLGLAGGPLLSTDTQYF
NA	17	TRBV4-2	TRBJ2-7	NA	TGTGCCAGCAGCCAGTTTGCCTCACCTGGGGCCAACTACGAGCAGTACTTC	CASSQFASPGANYEQYF
few	13	TRBV29-1	TRBJ2-3	NA	TGCAGCGTTGCAGGGGGAGGTGTAGATACGCAGTATTTT	CSVAGGGVDTQYF
few	12	TRBV7-2	TRBJ1-2	NA	TGTGCCAGCAGCTTACAGGTCTATGGCTACACCTTC	CASSLQVYGYTF
few	14	TRBV27	TRBJ2-4	TRBD2	TGTGCCAGCCAATCAGCGGGAGTAGAAAACATTCAGTACTTC	CASQSAGVENIQYF
many	14	TRBV7-6	TRBJ1-6	NA	TGTGCCAGCAGCTCCAACACACCGCCTTCACCCCTCCACTTT	CASSSNTPPSPLHF
many	14	TRBV18	TRBJ1-2	NA	TGTGCCAGCTCACCTGAGAGGGAAAACTATGGCTACACCTTC	CASSPERENYGYTF
NA	15	TRBV6-1	TRBJ1-3	TRBD1	TGTGCCAGCAGTGAAGAGCCAGGGGGCAGAAACACCATATATTTT	CASSEEPGGRNTIYF
NA	14	TRBV20-1	TRBJ1-1	NA	TGCAGTGCTAGAGGGAAGGACCTGAACACTGAAGCTTTCTTT	CSARGKDLNTEAFF
NA	14	TRBV6-5	TRBJ2-7	TRBD2	TGTGCCAGCAGTCCTCAAGCGGGACCCTACGAGCAGTACTTC	CASSPQAGPYEQYF
NA	17	TRBV6-5	TRBJ2-1	TRBD1	TGTGCCAGCAGTTACTCGAAGGGGGCGGGCTCCTACAATGAGCAGTTCTTC	CASSYSKGAGSYNEQFF
NA	16	TRBV18	TRBJ2-2	NA	TGTGCCAGCTCAGCCTCAGAACAAAAAATCGCCGGGGAGCTGTTTTTT	CASSASEQKIAGELFF
NA	18	TRBV28	TRBJ2-2	NA	TGTGCCAGCAGTTTAAGGCGTCAGGTTTCTCGAAGATCCGGGGAGCTGTTTTTT	CASSLRRQVSRRSGELFF
many	14	TRBV27	TRBJ1-2	TRBD1	TGTGCCAGCAGTTTTCTGGGACAGGGGTATGGCTACACCTTC	CASSFLGQGYGYTF
NA	11	TRBV6-2/TRBV6-3	TRBJ2-1	NA	TGTGCCAGCAGCGACGGGGGTGAGCAGTTCTTC	CASSDGGEQFF
many	17	TRBV7-2	TRBJ2-1	TRBD2	TGTGCCAGCAGCTCTCGACTAGCGGGAGGTACCTACAATGAGCAGTTCTTC	CASSSRLAGGTYNEQFF
NA	15	TRBV5-6	TRBJ1-2	NA	TGTGCCAGCAGCTCTACAGGGCTGGCGCCATATGGCTACACCTTC	CASSSTGLAPYGYTF
few	15	TRBV12-3/TRBV12-4	TRBJ2-3	NA	TGTGCCAGCAGTTTACCTGACAGAGGCACAGATACGCAGTATTTT	CASSLPDRGTDTQYF
many	16	TRBV20-1	TRBJ1-2	NA	TGCAGTGCTAAGAGGTCGACGGAAGTCCGATCCTATGGCTACACCTTC	CSAKRSTEVRSYGYTF
many	16	TRBV7-8	TRBJ1-5	NA	TGTGCCAGCAGCTTAGTTGGCGAAAGGGGCAATCAGCCCCAGCATTTT	CASSLVGERGNQPQHF
many	16	TRBV7-8	TRBJ2-2	TRBD1	TGTGCCAGCAGCCCGTGGACAGGGGCGAACACCGGGGAGCTGTTTTTT	CASSPWTGANTGELFF
many	16	TRBV7-7	TRBJ2-3	TRBD2	TGTGCTAGCAGCCAAGGTGGGGCGGGAGCGGCAGATACGCAGTATTTT	CASSQGGAGAADTQYF